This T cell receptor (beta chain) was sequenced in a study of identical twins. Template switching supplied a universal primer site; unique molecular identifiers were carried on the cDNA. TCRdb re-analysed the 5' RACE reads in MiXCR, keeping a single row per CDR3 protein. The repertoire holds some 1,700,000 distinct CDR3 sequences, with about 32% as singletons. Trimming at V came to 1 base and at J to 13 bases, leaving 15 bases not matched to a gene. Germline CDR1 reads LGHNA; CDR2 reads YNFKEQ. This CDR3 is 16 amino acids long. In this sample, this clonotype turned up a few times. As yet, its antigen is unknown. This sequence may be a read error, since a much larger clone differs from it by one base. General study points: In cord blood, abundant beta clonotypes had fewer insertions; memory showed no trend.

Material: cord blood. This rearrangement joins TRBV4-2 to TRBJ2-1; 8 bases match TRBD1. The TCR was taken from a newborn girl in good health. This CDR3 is CASSQVQDRVIDIQFF. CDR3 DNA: TGTGCCAGCAGCCAAGTTCAGGACAGGGTGATAGACATTCAGTTCTTC.